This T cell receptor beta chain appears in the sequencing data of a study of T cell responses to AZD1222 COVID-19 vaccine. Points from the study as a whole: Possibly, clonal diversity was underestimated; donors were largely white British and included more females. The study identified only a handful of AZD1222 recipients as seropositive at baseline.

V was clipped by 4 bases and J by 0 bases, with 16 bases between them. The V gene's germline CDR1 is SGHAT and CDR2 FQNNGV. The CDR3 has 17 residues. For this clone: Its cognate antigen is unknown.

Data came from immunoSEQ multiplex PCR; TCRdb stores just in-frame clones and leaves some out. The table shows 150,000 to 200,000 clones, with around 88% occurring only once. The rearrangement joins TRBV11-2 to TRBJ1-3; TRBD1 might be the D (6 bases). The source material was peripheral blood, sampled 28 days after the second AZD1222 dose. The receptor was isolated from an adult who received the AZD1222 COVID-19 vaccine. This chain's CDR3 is CASSSVRTGSSGNTIYF. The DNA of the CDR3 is TGTGCCAGCAGCTCTGTTCGTACAGGGAGCTCTGGAAACACCATATATTTT.